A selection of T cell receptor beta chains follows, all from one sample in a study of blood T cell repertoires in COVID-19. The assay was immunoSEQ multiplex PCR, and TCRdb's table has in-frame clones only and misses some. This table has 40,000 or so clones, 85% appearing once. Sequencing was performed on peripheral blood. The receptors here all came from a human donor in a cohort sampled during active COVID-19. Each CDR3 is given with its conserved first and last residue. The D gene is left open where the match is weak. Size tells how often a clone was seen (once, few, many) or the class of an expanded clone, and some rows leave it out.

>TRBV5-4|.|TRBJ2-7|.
TGTGCCAGCAGCGTAAATGGACAGTACTACGAGCAGTACTTC
CASSVNGQYYEQYF
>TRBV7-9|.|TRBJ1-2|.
TGTGCCAGCAACGAAAGGTCGACAGCTCACTATGGCTACACCTTC
CASNERSTAHYGYTF
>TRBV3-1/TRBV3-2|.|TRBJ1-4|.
TGTGCCAGCAGCCCACAGGTCCCTAATGAAAAACTGTTTTTT
CASSPQVPNEKLFF
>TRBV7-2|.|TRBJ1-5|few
TGTGCCAGCAGCTTAGGGCAGGGCCCTATGGGCAATCAGCCCCAGCATTTT
CASSLGQGPMGNQPQHF
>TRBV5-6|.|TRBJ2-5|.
TGTGCCAGCAGCTTAAATCCCGGGGGATACGAGACCCAGTACTTC
CASSLNPGGYETQYF
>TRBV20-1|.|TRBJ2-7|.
TGCAGTACCAGCAGGGTGTACGAGCAGTACTTC
CSTSRVYEQYF
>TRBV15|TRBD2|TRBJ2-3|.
TGTGCCACCAGCAGATTATGGGGGGGAGATACGCAGTATTTT
CATSRLWGGDTQYF
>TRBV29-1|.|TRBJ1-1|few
TGCAGCGTAACAGCTTACACTGAAGCTTTCTTT
CSVTAYTEAFF
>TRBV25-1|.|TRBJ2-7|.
TGTGCCAGCAGTGAATTTTCTCTGGGACACGGGCAGTACTTC
CASSEFSLGHGQYF
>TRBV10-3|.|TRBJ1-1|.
TGTGCCATCGGGAAAGGGGGGGCGAACACTGAAGCTTTCTTT
CAIGKGGANTEAFF
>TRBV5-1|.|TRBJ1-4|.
TGCGCCAGCAGCTCAGGACTAAATGAAAAACTGTTTTTT
CASSSGLNEKLFF
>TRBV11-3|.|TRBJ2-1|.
TGTGCCAGCAGCTTATGGGGAGCGCGAGCCTACAATGAGCAGTTCTTC
CASSLWGARAYNEQFF
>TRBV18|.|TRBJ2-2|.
TGTGCCAGCTCATCTCGGGAGACCGCCGGGGAGCTGTTTTTT
CASSSRETAGELFF
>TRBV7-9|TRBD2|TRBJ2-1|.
TGTGCCAGCAGCTTTTTCCCCCAAGCGGGCGGGAGCTATGAGCAGTTCTTC
CASSFFPQAGGSYEQFF
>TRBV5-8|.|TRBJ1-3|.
TGTGCCAGCAGCACGGGACTGAACTCTGGAAACACCATATATTTT
CASSTGLNSGNTIYF
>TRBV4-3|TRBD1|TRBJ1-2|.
TGCGCCAGCAGCCAGGAAGGTTACGACAGGGGGCCCAGCGAAGGCTACACCTTC
CASSQEGYDRGPSEGYTF
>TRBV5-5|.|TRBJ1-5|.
TGTGCCAGCAGCTCCTCCGGACAGCCTAATCAGCCCCAGCATTTT
CASSSSGQPNQPQHF
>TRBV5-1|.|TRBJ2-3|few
TGCGCCAGCAAGGGAGGTTTCGAGCGGGCCACAGATACGCAGTATTTT
CASKGGFERATDTQYF
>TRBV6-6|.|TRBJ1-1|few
TGTGCCAGCAGCCCTCTACCTGAAGCTTTCTTT
CASSPLPEAFF
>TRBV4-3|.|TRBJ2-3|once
TGCGCCAGCAGCCAGGTCTGGGGAGCGTCAGATACGCAGTATTTT
CASSQVWGASDTQYF
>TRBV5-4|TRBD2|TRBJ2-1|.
TGTGCCAGCAGCCCCTCGGGGGGGGTCTACAATGAGCAGTTCTTC
CASSPSGGVYNEQFF
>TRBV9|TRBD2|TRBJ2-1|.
TGTGCCAGCAGCGTAGGGGGACTAGCGGGTGTGAACAATGAGCAGTTCTTC
CASSVGGLAGVNNEQFF
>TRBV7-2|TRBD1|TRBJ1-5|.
TGTGCCAGCAGCTGGACAGGGGTTGATCAGCCCCAGCATTTT
CASSWTGVDQPQHF
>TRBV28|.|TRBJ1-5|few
TGTGCCAGCAGTTTAAGTTTCGTTTCTTTGTTAGGAGGGAATCAGCCCCAGCATTTT
CASSLSFVSLLGGNQPQHF
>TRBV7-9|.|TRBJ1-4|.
TGTGCCAGCAGCTACGAAGGACTAAGGAATGAAAAACTGTTTTTT
CASSYEGLRNEKLFF
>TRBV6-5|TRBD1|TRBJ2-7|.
TGTGCCAGCAGGCCGGGACAGGGCTTCTACGAGCAGTACTTC
CASRPGQGFYEQYF
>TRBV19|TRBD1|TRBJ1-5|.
TGTGCCAGTAGTATCCAAGGACAGGGGAAGCCCCAGCATTTT
CASSIQGQGKPQHF
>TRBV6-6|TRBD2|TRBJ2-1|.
TGTGCCAGCAGTCTTAAACCGGGACTAGCGGGAGTACGGCCCAATGAGCAGTTCTTC
CASSLKPGLAGVRPNEQFF
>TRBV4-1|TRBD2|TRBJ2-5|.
TGCGCCAGCAGCCAAGAAGCCCTCGATAGCGGGAGGGCCACCCAAGAGACCCAGTACTTC
CASSQEALDSGRATQETQYF
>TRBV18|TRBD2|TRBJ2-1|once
TGTGCCAGCTCACCACCGGGACTAGGGAAACACAATGAGCAGTTCTTC
CASSPPGLGKHNEQFF
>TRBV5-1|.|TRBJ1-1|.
TGCGCCAGCTCAACGGGGAACACTGAAGCTTTCTTT
CASSTGNTEAFF
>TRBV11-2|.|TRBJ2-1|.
TGTGCCAGCAGCTCCCCCTCCAAGGGGGTGCAGAATGAGCAGTTCTTC
CASSSPSKGVQNEQFF
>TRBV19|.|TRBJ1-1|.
TGTGCCAGTAGTATAGTGTCCAGGGTGAGCACTGAAGCTTTCTTT
CASSIVSRVSTEAFF
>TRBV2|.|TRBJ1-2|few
TGTGCCAGCAGATCGGACAGTTATGGCTACACCTTC
CASRSDSYGYTF
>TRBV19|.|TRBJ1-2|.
TGTGCCAGTAGTATAGAGGGCCATGGCTACACCTTC
CASSIEGHGYTF